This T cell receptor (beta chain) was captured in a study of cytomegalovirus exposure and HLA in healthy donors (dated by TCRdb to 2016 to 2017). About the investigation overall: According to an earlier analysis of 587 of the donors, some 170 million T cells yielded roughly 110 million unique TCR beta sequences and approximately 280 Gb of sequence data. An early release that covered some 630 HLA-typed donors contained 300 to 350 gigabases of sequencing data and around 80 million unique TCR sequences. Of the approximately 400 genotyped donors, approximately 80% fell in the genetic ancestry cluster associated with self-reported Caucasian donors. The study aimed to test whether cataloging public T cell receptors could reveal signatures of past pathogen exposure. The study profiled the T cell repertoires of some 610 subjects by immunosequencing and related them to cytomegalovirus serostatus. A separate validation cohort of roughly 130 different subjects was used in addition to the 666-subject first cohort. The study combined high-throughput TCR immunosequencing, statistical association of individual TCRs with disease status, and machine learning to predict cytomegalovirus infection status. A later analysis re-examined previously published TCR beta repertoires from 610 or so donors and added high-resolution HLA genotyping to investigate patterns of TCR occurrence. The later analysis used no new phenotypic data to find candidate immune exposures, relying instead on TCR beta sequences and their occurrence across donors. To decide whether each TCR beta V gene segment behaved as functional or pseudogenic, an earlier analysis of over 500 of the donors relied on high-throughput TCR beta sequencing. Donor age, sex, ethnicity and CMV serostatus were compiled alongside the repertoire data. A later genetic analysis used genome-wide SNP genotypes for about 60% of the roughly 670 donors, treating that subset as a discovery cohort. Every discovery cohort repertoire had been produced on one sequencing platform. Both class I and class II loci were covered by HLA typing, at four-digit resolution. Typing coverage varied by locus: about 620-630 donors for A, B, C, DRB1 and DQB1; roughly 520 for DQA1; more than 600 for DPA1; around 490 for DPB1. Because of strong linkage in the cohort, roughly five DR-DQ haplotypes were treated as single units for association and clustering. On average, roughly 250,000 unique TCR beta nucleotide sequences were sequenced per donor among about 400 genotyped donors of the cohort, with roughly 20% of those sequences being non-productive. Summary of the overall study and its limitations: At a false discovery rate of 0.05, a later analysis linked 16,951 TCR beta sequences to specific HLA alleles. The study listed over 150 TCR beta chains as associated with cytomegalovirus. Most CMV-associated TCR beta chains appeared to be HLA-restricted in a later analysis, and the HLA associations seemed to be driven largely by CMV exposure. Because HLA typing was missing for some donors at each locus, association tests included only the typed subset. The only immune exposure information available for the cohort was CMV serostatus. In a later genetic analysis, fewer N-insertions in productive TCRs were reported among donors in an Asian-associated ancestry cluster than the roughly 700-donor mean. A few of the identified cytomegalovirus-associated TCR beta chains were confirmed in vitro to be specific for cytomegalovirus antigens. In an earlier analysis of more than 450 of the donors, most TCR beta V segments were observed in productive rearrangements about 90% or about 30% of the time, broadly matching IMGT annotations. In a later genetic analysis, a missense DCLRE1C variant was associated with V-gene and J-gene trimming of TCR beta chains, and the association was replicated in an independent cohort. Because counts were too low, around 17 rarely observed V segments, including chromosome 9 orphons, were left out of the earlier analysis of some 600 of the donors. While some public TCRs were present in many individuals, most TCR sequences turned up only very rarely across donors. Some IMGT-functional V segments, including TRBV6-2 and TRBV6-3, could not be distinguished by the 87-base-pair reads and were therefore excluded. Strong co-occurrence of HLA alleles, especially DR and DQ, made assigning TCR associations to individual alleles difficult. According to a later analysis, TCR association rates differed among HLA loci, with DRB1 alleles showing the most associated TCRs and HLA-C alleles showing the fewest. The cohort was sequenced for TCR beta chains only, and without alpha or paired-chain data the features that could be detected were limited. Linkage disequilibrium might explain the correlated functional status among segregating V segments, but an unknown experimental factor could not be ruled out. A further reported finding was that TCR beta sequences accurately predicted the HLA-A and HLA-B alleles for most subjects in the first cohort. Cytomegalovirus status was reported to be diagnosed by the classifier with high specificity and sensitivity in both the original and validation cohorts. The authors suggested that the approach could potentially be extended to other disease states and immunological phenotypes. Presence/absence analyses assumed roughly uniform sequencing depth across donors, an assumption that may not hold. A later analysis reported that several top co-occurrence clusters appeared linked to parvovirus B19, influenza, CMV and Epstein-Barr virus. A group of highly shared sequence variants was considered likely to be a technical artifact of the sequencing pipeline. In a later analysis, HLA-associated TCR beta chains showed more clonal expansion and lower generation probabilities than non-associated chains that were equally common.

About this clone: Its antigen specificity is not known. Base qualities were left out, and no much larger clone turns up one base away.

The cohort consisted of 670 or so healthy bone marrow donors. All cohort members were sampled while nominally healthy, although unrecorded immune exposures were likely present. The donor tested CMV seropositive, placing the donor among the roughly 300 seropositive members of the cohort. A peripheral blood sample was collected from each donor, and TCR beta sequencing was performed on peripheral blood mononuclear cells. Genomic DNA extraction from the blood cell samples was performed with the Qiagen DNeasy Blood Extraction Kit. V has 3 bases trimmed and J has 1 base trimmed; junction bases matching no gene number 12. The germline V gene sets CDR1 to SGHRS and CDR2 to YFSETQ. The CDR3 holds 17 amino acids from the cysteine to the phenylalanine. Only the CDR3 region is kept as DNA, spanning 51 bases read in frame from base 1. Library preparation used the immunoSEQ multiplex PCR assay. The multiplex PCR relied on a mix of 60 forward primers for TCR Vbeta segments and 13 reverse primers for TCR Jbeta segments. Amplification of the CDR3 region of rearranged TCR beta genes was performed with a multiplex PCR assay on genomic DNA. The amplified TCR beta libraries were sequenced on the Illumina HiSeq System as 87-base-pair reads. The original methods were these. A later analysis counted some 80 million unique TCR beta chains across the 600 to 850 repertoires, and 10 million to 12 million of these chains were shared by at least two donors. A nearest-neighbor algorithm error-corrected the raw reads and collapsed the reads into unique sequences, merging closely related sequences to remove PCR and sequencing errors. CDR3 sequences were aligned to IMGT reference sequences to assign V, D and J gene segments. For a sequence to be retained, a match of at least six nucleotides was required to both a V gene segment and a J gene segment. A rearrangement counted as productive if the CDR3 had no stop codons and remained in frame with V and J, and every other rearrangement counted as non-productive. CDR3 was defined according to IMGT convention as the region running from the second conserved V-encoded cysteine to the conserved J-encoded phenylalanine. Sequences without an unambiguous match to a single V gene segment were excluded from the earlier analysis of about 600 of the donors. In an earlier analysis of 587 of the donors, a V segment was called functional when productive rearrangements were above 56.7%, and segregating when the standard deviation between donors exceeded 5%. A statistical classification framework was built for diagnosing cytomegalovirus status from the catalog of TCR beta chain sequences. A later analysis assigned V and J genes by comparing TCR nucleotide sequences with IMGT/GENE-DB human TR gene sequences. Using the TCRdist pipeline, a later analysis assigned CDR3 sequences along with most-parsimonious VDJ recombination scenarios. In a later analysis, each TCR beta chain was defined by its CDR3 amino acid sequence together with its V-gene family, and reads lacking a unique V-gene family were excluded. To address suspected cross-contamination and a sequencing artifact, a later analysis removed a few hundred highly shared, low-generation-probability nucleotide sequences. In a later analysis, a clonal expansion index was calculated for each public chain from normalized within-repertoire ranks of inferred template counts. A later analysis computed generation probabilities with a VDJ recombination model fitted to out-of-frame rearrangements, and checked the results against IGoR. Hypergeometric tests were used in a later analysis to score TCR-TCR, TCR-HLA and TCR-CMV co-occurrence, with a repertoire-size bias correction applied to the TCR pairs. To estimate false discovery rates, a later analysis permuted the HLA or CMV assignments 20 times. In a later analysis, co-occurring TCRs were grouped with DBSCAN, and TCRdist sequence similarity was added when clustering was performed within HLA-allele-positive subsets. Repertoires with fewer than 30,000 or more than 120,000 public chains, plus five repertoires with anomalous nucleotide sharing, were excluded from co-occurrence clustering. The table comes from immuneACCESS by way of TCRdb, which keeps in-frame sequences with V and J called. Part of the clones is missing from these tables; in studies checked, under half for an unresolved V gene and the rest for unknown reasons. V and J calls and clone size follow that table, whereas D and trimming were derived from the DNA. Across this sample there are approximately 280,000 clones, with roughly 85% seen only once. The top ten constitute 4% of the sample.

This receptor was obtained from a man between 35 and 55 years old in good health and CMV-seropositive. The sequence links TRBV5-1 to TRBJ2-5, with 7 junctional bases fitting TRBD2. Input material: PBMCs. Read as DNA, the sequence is TGCGCCAGCAGCTCGTTCTTTGGGAGCGGGGTCCAAGAGACCCAGTACTTC. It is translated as CASSSFFGSGVQETQYF.